This T cell receptor (beta chain) was retrieved from a study of blood T cell repertoires in COVID-19. Overall study: Sample material is recorded as cDNA or gDNA derived from T cells, B-cell-depleted T cells, or PBMCs.

Trimming left V 5 bases short and J 2 bases short, with 19 bases between. Germline CDR1 SGHRS, CDR2 YFSETQ. CDR3 size: 16 residues. In the authors' methods: Using reference gene primer amplification, nucleated cell counts were estimated. The repertoire was sequenced with immunoSEQ multiplex PCR; TCRdb's copy has only in-frame clones and lacks some. The DNA was the basis for D and trimming; V, J and clone size are from that table. Among about 170,000 clones listed, 82% were seen once. The receptor was isolated from a woman aged 80 or over with active or convalescent COVID-19. The sequenced sample was peripheral blood. This chain uses TRBV5-1 with TRBJ1-2, with D maybe TRBD1 (6 bases). CDR3 protein: CASRQGPTKGNYGYTF. The CDR3 nucleotides are TGCGCCAGCAGACAGGGCCCCACTAAGGGAAACTATGGCTACACCTTC.